One and the same sample provided the 21 T cell receptor beta chains below, sequenced in a study of T cells expressing NK-cell markers. TCRdb reworked the 5' RACE reads into one entry per CDR3 protein, no DNA. This listing includes fewer than 550,000 distinct CDR3 sequences. The sample taken for sequencing was blood T cells: a sorted CD56 or NKG2C T cell subset, CD4+ or CD8+ T cells, or bulk PBMC T cells (not recorded which). Receptor source: a woman in her forties or fifties in good health.

This chain links TRBV6-4 with TRBJ2-1; the TRBD2 assignment by TCRdb is unverifiable without DNA. The CDR3 contains 16 residues. CDR1 MRHNA and CDR2 SNTAGT come from the germline V gene. The chain's CDR3 is CASSGLAGGPSSEQFF.

The V call is TRBV4-1, the J call TRBJ1-3; TCRdb picks TRBD1, but there is no DNA to check that call. The CDR3 is 17 amino acids. Germline V gene lookup returns CDR1 MGHRA and CDR2 YSYEKL. CDR3 loop: CASSPPGTGSSGNTIYF.

V gene TRBV5-1 combines with J gene TRBJ2-1; TCRdb selects TRBD1, and the lack of DNA leaves this call unchecked. There are 19 residues in the CDR3. CDR1 and CDR2 (germline): SGHRS, YFSETQ. CDR3 region: CASSLGGGTVRSGYNEQFF.

The J gene is TRBJ2-1, the V gene TRBV24-1; the TRBD1 assignment by TCRdb is unverifiable without DNA. The CDR3 extends over 16 amino acids. Per germline, CDR1 KGHDR and CDR2 SFDVKD. This chain's CDR3 is CATSDRDRDSYNEQFF.

V is TRBV5-1 and J is TRBJ1-1; the TRBD1 assignment by TCRdb is unverifiable without DNA. This CDR3 comprises 16 residues. Germline CDR1 is SGHRS and CDR2 is YFSETQ. CDR3 residues: CASSLPGGGVNTEAFF. Based on the CDR3 plus reference TRBV5-1 and TRBJ1-1, the full variable domain is KAGVTQTPRYLIKTRGQQVTLSCSPISGHRSVSWYQQTPGQGLQFLFEYFSETQRNKGNFPGRFSGRQFSNSRSEMNVSTLELGDSALYLCASSLPGGGVNTEAFFGQGTRLTVV.

The gene calls are TRBV20-1 and TRBJ2-3; without DNA, the TCRdb call of TRBD2 cannot be checked. Germline-derived CDR1 and CDR2 are DFQATT and SNEGSKA (reference sequence). The CDR3 length is 15 residues. The CDR3 loop is CSANSGRASTDTQYF.

The chain employs TRBV3-1 and TRBJ2-2; TCRdb returns TRBD2, unconfirmable since there is no DNA. The V gene's germline CDR1 is LGHDT and CDR2 YNNKEL (reference sequence). The CDR3 is 20 residues long. The CDR3: CASSHRTTLPPPGYTGELFF.

The CDR3 spells CASSASGLEAFF. V is TRBV11-2 and J is TRBJ1-1; TCRdb reports TRBD1, a call that lacks DNA to check it against. CDR1 is SGHAT and CDR2 is FQNNGV in the germline V gene. The CDR3 runs to 12 residues.

This sequence joins TRBV5-1 and TRBJ2-3; TCRdb calls TRBD2, which cannot be checked without DNA. Germline loops: CDR1 SGHRS, CDR2 YFSETQ. This CDR3 comprises 16 residues. The CDR3: CASSGGGRRETDTQYF.

The chain recombines TRBV3-1 with TRBJ1-5. Germline V gene sequence: CDR1 LGHDT, CDR2 YNNKEL (reference sequence). The CDR3 has 14 amino acids. CDR3 amino acids: CASSHGTAHQPQHF.

This chain uses TRBV30 with TRBJ2-5; TCRdb returns TRBD1, unconfirmable since there is no DNA. This CDR3 contains 13 residues. Germline CDR1 and CDR2: GTSNPN and SVGIG (reference sequence). The CDR3 reads CAWSKGFGETQYF.

The chain is built from TRBV10-1 and TRBJ2-1. The germline V gene encodes CDR1 WNHNN and CDR2 SYGVQD (reference sequence). This CDR3 is built from 15 residues. The CDR3 reads CASSTVRVAYNEQFF.

The V call is TRBV5-8, the J call TRBJ2-1; TCRdb lists TRBD2, though no DNA is available to test this call. The CDR3 contains 16 residues. Germline CDR1 and CDR2: SGHTS and YDEGEE. This chain's CDR3 is CASSRGGLAVYNEQFF.

The chain uses TRBV6-5 and TRBJ2-1. The CDR3 extends over 16 amino acids. CDR1 is MNHEY and CDR2 is SVGAGI in the germline V gene. The CDR3 reads CASSSLHREAYNEQFF.

The chain combines TRBV29-1 with TRBJ1-2. This CDR3 spans 12 amino acids. The V gene's germline CDR1 is SQVTM and CDR2 ANQGSEA. This chain's CDR3 is CSVDEVNYGYTF.

The V and J genes are TRBV7-9 and TRBJ1-4. This CDR3 spans 14 amino acids. Germline CDR1 SEHNR, CDR2 FQNEAQ (reference sequence). CDR3 residues: CASSLVGELGKLFF.

The rearrangement joins TRBV6-6 to TRBJ1-6; lacking DNA, the TRBD1 call made by TCRdb goes unchecked. The germline gives CDR1 MNHNY, CDR2 SVGAGI (reference sequence). This CDR3 is 15 amino acids long. The CDR3 region is CASSYSGRDRSPLHF.

This chain connects TRBV20-1 to TRBJ1-2; lacking DNA, the TRBD1 call made by TCRdb goes unchecked. The CDR3 loop spans 11 amino acids. Germline CDR1 and CDR2: DFQATT and SNEGSKA (reference sequence). CDR3 region: CSARAPGSYTF.

This sequence joins TRBV3-1 and TRBJ2-5; TCRdb's assignment of TRBD2 cannot be checked, as there is no DNA. CDR3 length: 19 residues. The germline V gene has CDR1 LGHDT and CDR2 YNNKEL (reference sequence). CDR3 loop: CASSQDRMGWSTSAETQYF.

The V call is TRBV5-1, the J call TRBJ2-1; with no DNA, the TCRdb D assignment of TRBD2 cannot be verified. Germline V gene data show CDR1 as SGHRS and CDR2 as YFSETQ. The CDR3 has 15 amino acids. The CDR3 sequence: CASSESSRRDNEQFF. Filled out from reference TRBV5-1 and TRBJ2-1, the complete variable domain reads KAGVTQTPRYLIKTRGQQVTLSCSPISGHRSVSWYQQTPGQGLQFLFEYFSETQRNKGNFPGRFSGRQFSNSRSEMNVSTLELGDSALYLCASSESSRRDNEQFFGPGTRLTVL.

The chain uses TRBV28 and TRBJ2-1; TCRdb's D gene call, TRBD2, goes unchecked for lack of DNA. Germline CDR1 is MDHEN and CDR2 is SYDVKM. This CDR3 is built from 11 residues. The chain's CDR3 is CASSSLAGQFF.